The 21 T cell receptor beta chains listed next were all sequenced from one sample in a study of technical replicates of blood from several donors. TCRdb's table, derived via immunoSEQ multiplex PCR, lists solely in-frame clones and lacks some. The data hold more than 50,000 clones, with around nine tenths observed a single time. Sequenced: PBMCs. The receptor set was obtained from a human donor in good health. Some clones in this sample may be carry-over from other donors' samples.

The chain links TRBV4-1 to TRBJ1-6, with 10 bases aligning to TRBD1. Germline assignment: CDR1 MGHRA and CDR2 YSYEKL. CDR3 length equals 16 residues. J gave up 8 bases and V 2 bases, and 6 bases lay outside the gene matches. The CDR3 spells CASSQPRTGGDSPLHF. Here the CDR3 DNA reads TGCGCCAGCAGCCAACCGCGGACAGGGGGGGATTCACCCCTCCACTTT.

V and J are TRBV11-2 and TRBJ1-1; D uncertain. CDR1 SGHAT and CDR2 FQNNGV come from the germline V gene. CDR3 size: 13 residues. The ends were cut back, 2 bases at V and 1 base at J, with 5 bases in the middle. CDR3 loop: CASSLLKNTEAFF. In DNA, the CDR3 is TGTGCCAGCAGCTTATTAAAGAACACTGAAGCTTTCTTT.

The rearrangement links TRBV7-2 to TRBJ2-3; D is ambiguous. The CDR3 length is 12 residues. The germline V gene has CDR1 SGHTA and CDR2 FQGNSA. Trimming shortened V by 1 base and J by 14 bases, and 13 bases separated the two germline ends. The CDR3 region has the DNA TGTGCCAGCAGCTTAGAGGCAGCGAGTCGGTATTTT. It encodes CASSLEAASRYF.

J is TRBJ2-7 and V is TRBV6-6, with D perhaps TRBD2 (5 bases). This CDR3 has 12 amino acids. CDR1 is MNHNY and CDR2 is SVGAGI in the germline V gene (reference sequence). Trimming left V 10 bases short and J 2 bases short, with 12 bases between. CDR3 nucleotides: TGTGCCACTGCCGGAGGTACCTACGAGCAGTACTTC. Its protein product is CATAGGTYEQYF.

The chain employs TRBV10-3 and TRBJ1-5, with 7 bases identical to TRBD1. Germline assignment: CDR1 ENHRY and CDR2 SYGVKD. V trimming: 4 bases; J trimming: 6 bases; junction bases outside the gene matches: 6. This CDR3 region has 14 residues. The CDR3 loop is CAISGDRDVQPQHF. CDR3 DNA sequence: TGTGCCATCAGTGGAGACAGGGATGTTCAGCCCCAGCATTTT.

The sample holds one count of this clone. The CDR3 here is CAISQGGLLNYGYTF. For the CDR3, the DNA is TGTGCCATCAGTCAGGGGGGTCTACTTAACTATGGCTACACCTTC. V is TRBV10-3 and J is TRBJ1-2; 7 bases match TRBD1. Germline values: CDR1 ENHRY, CDR2 SYGVKD. The V segment lost 5 bases and the J segment 1 base; nucleotides outside the gene matches: 7. The CDR3 covers 15 residues.

The rearrangement links TRBV15 to TRBJ2-5, with TRBD2 matching 9 bases. The CDR3 is made up of 15 amino acids. With 3 bases clipped from V and 6 bases from J, the junction kept 8 bases outside the gene matches. Germline V gives CDR1 LNHNV, CDR2 YYDKDF (reference sequence). Written as DNA, the CDR3 is TGTGCCACCAGCAGTTCTGGCGGGAGGGGCAAGACCCAGTACTTC. Translation: CATSSSGGRGKTQYF.

The rearrangement uses TRBV6-1 and TRBJ1-4; D gene ambiguous. The germline V and J ends were trimmed by 6 bases and 0 bases, with 8 bases remaining between them. Per the germline V gene, CDR1 is MNHNS and CDR2 is SASEGT. This CDR3 has 14 residues. The CDR3 loop is CASRYTTTNEKLFF. The CDR3 coding sequence is TGTGCCAGCAGGTACACTACAACTAATGAAAAACTGTTTTTT.

This clone was seen only once. The genes are TRBV19 and TRBJ1-2, with 8 bases matching TRBD1. The CDR3 covers 13 residues. Losses at the gene ends were 4 bases for V and 8 bases for J; bases not matched to a gene: 6. Germline CDR1 and CDR2: LNHDA and SQIVND (reference sequence). CDR3 DNA: TGTGCCAGTAGTACTAGACAGGGGATGGGCTACACCTTC. Amino acid sequence: CASSTRQGMGYTF.

The chain is built from TRBV15 and TRBJ2-7, with TRBD1 identical over 8 bases. The CDR3 is 15 amino acids. Per the germline V gene, CDR1 is LNHNV and CDR2 is YYDKDF (reference sequence). V lost 0 bases to trimming and J lost 4 bases; unmatched junction nucleotides: 5. In DNA, the CDR3 is TGTGCCACCAGCAGAGATGGCACAGGGGGATACGAGCAGTACTTC. It specifies CATSRDGTGGYEQYF. The full variable domain, its missing parts supplied by reference TRBV15 and TRBJ2-7, is DAMVIQNPRYQVTQFGKPVTLSCSQTLNHNVMYWYQQKSSQAPKLLFHYYDKDFNNEADTPDNFQSRRPNTSFCFLDIRSPGLGDTAMYLCATSRDGTGGYEQYFGPGTRLTVT.

The V gene is TRBV19, the J gene TRBJ1-4, with a weak D call TRBD1 (5 bases). Germline V gives CDR1 LNHDA, CDR2 SQIVND (reference sequence). The CDR3 length is 14 residues. Trimming pared 4 bases from V and 2 bases from J, leaving 8 bases between. DNA of the CDR3: TGTGCCAGTAGTACACAGGCGACTAATGAAAAACTGTTTTTT. It translates to CASSTQATNEKLFF.

The chain links TRBV15 to TRBJ2-3; D not certain. This CDR3 region has 15 residues. Per the germline V gene, CDR1 is LNHNV and CDR2 is YYDKDF (reference sequence). V was clipped by 0 bases and J by 0 bases, with 7 bases between them. CDR3 residues: CATSRDLPSTDTQYF. CDR3 sequence (DNA): TGTGCCACCAGCAGAGATCTTCCTAGCACAGATACGCAGTATTTT.

This clone appeared a single time. The chain recombines TRBV29-1 with TRBJ2-1; the match to TRBD1 covers 9 bases. J was trimmed by 8 bases and V by 8 bases; bases with no gene match: 7. Germline V lookup: CDR1 SQVTM, CDR2 ANQGSEA. This CDR3 is 12 amino acids long. The DNA for the CDR3 is TGCAGCTCTGGACAGGGGAAGGATGAGCAGTTCTTC. Translated, it gives CSSGQGKDEQFF.

This chain uses TRBV21-1 with TRBJ2-1; TRBD2 was called by the table and not checked on the DNA. TRBV21-1 is termed a pseudogene. This CDR3 is built from 18 residues. The CDR3 here is CASSKPSGLSIPYNEQFF. CDR3 DNA sequence: TGTGCCAGCAGCAAGCCTAGCGGGCTCTCCATTCCCTACAATGAGCAGTTCTTC.

V is TRBV10-3 and J is TRBJ2-5, with TRBD2 identical over 8 bases. Looked up from germline, CDR1 is ENHRY and CDR2 is SYGVKD. V shed 5 bases, J shed 3 bases, and the junction held 8 bases outside the gene matches. The CDR3 contains 15 residues. Here the CDR3 DNA reads TGTGCCATCAGTCAGGTTGCGGGGGGCAAAGAGACCCAGTACTTC. It codes for CAISQVAGGKETQYF.

This chain links TRBV11-2 with TRBJ2-2; the D gene is possibly TRBD1 (6 bases). This CDR3 spans 14 amino acids. V lost 5 bases to trimming and J lost 5 bases, with 12 bases between them. Germline lookup yields CDR1 SGHAT and CDR2 FQNNGV. This CDR3 is CASSPLQGTGELFF. The CDR3 DNA reads TGTGCCAGCAGCCCCTTACAGGGAACCGGGGAGCTGTTTTTT.

The chain joins TRBV4-3 to TRBJ2-7; D may be TRBD1 (5 bases). CDR1 is LGHNA, CDR2 YSLEER, per germline. The CDR3 totals 15 residues. Deletions cut 0 bases from V and 0 bases from J, with 9 bases between. The CDR3 DNA reads as TGCGCCAGCAGCCAAGAACAAGACAGCTCCTACGAGCAGTACTTC. Translated, it gives CASSQEQDSSYEQYF.

This clone was seen just once. The chain couples TRBV30 to TRBJ1-5; TRBD1 matches 8 bases. The V gene end was trimmed by 3 bases and the J gene end by 4 bases; junction bases not matched to a gene: 17. The V gene's germline CDR1 is GTSNPN and CDR2 SVGIG (reference sequence). The CDR3 is made up of 18 amino acids. The CDR3 nucleotides are TGTGCCTGGAGCGATCTAAAGCCCGGACAGGGAGATAATCAGCCCCAGCATTTT. This translates into CAWSDLKPGQGDNQPQHF.

The chain links TRBV15 to TRBJ1-2; 10 bases align to TRBD1. Unmatched junction bases numbered 9, after V lost 4 bases and J lost 7 bases. The CDR3 totals 15 residues. From germline, CDR1 is LNHNV and CDR2 YYDKDF (reference sequence). CDR3: CATSTEGTGVSGYTF. The CDR3 coding sequence is TGTGCCACCAGCACCGAGGGGACAGGGGTCTCTGGCTACACCTTC.

This sequence joins TRBV5-1 and TRBJ1-4; D unresolved. The germline CDR1 and CDR2 sequences are SGHRS and YFSETQ. V lost 4 bases and J 3 bases, leaving 10 bases between the germline ends. CDR3 length: 14 residues. The CDR3 DNA follows: TGCGCCAGCAGCCAAGACACCTCTAATGAAAAACTGTTTTTT. Amino acids: CASSQDTSNEKLFF.

This chain joins TRBV7-3 and TRBJ2-3; 10 bases map to TRBD2. CDR1 and CDR2 (germline): SGHTA, FQGTGA. The CDR3 runs 18 residues. Unmatched junction bases numbered 15, after V lost 6 bases and J lost 3 bases. The CDR3 sequence: CASSPGLAGVPGTDTQYF. The CDR3 coding sequence is TGTGCCAGCAGTCCGGGCCTAGCGGGAGTCCCGGGGACAGATACGCAGTATTTT.